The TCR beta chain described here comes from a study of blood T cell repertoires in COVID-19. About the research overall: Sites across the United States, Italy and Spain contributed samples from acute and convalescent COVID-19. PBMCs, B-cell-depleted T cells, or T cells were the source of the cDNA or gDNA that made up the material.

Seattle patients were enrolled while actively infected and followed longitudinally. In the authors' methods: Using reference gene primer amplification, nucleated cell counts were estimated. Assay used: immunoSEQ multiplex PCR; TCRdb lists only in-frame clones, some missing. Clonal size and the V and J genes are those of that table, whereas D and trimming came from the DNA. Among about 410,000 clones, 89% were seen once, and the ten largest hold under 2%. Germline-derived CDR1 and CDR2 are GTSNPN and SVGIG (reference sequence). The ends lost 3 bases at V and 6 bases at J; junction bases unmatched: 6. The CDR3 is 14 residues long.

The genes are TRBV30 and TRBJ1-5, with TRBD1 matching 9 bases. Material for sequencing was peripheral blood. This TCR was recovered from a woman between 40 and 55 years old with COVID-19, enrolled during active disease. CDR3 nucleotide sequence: TGTGCCTGGAGGGGACAGGGTGACGGTCAGCCCCAGCATTTT. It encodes CAWRGQGDGQPQHF. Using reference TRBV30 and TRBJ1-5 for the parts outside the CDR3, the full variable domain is SQTIHQWPATLVQPVGSPLSLECTVEGTSNPNLYWYRQAAGRGLQLLFYSVGIGQISSEVPQNLSASRPQDRQFILSSKKLLLSDSGFYLCAWRGQGDGQPQHFGDGTRLSIL.